These 15 T cell receptor beta chains were all obtained from the same sample, sequenced in a study of shared T cell receptors in the human thymus. Some clones are missing from TCRdb's copy, which holds only in-frame ones; the method was immunoSEQ multiplex PCR. The table includes 550,000 to 800,000 clones, 75% to 90% detected once. These data also featured in a second study, about human thymus T cells.

The sequencing sample was made of thymocytes. Source of these receptors: a girl in the first two years of life with a congenital heart defect.

This clone was detected only once. The CDR3 loop reads CASSLGQGKGNQPQHF. The CDR3 nucleotides read TGTGCCAGCAGCTTGGGACAGGGGAAAGGCAATCAGCCCCAGCATTTT. The rearrangement joins TRBV5-6 to TRBJ1-5; 8 bases match TRBD1. With 0 bases clipped from V and 2 bases from J, the junction kept 4 bases outside the gene matches. The germline V gene has CDR1 SGHDT and CDR2 YYEEEE. CDR3 size: 16 residues.

V is TRBV4-3 and J is TRBJ1-4, with D possibly being TRBD1 (6 bases). V dropped 0 bases and J dropped 3 bases, with 11 bases sitting between them. From germline, CDR1 is LGHNA and CDR2 YSLEER. The CDR3 runs to 16 residues. In DNA, the CDR3 is TGCGCCAGCAGCCAAGATGTGGGGGCGTCTAATGAAAAACTGTTTTTT. Its protein is CASSQDVGASNEKLFF.

The chain employs TRBV19 and TRBJ2-7, with 12 bases identical to TRBD2. Germline trimming cut 5 bases from V and 2 bases from J; bases unmatched to any gene: 13. CDR3 length equals 18 residues. Germline CDR1 LNHDA, CDR2 SQIVND (reference sequence). CDR3 bases: TGTGCCAGTAGTTCCTCCGGGCTAGCGGGGGGGACGACCTACGAGCAGTACTTC. This codes for CASSSSGLAGGTTYEQYF.

The chain links TRBV5-8 to TRBJ1-3, with a tentative D call TRBD1 (5 bases). Trimming took off 4 bases at V and 4 bases at J, with 12 bases between the two ends. This CDR3 is 14 amino acids long. Germline CDR1 SGHTS, CDR2 YDEGEE. The CDR3 region has the DNA TGTGCCAGCAGCCCCGCGGCAGGGGGAAACACCATATATTTT. Translating gives CASSPAAGGNTIYF. The full variable domain, in which reference TRBV5-8 and TRBJ1-3 provide the parts outside the CDR3, is EAGVTQSPTHLIKTRGQQATLRCSPISGHTSVYWYQQALGLGLQFLLWYDEGEERNRGNFPPRFSGRQFPNYSSELNVNALELEDSALYLCASSPAAGGNTIYFGEGSWLTVV.

The chain couples TRBV10-1 to TRBJ2-5, with 9 bases fitting TRBD1. J lost 7 bases, V lost 1 base, and 1 base had no gene match. Germline CDR1 reads WNHNN; CDR2 reads SYGVQD (reference sequence). The CDR3 runs to 13 residues. In DNA, the CDR3 is TGCGCCAGCAGTGAGTGGGGACAGGGGACCCAGTACTTC. Translated: CASSEWGQGTQYF.

The chain has TRBV7-9 and TRBJ1-6; 9 nucleotides align to TRBD1. This CDR3 has 13 residues. V lost 6 bases, J lost 12 bases, and 6 bases stayed unmatched. Per germline, CDR1 SEHNR and CDR2 FQNEAQ (reference sequence). CDR3 residues: CASRTGGNRPLHF. Here the CDR3 DNA reads TGTGCCAGCAGGACAGGGGGAAATAGACCCCTCCACTTT.

V is TRBV27 and J is TRBJ1-5; tentative D call: TRBD1 (6 bases). This CDR3 is 14 amino acids long. V lost 3 bases to trimming and J lost 1 base, with 7 bases between them. CDR1 MNHEY and CDR2 SMNVEV come from the germline V gene (reference sequence). The DNA for the CDR3 is TGTGCCAGCAGTTTCCAGGGGAGCAATCAGCCCCAGCATTTT. This encodes CASSFQGSNQPQHF.

The chain combines TRBV7-3 with TRBJ2-1; 11 bases match TRBD2. V lost 2 bases, J lost 8 bases, and 8 bases stayed unmatched. Per the germline V gene, CDR1 is SGHTA and CDR2 is FQGTGA. The CDR3 is 16 amino acids. The CDR3 region is CASSLLAGGPGDEQFF. CDR3 nucleotide sequence: TGTGCCAGCAGCTTATTAGCGGGGGGGCCTGGGGATGAGCAGTTCTTC.

Note on this clone: The conserved closing phenylalanine or tryptophan is absent in this CDR3, likely reflecting a read error. This chain links TRBV27 with TRBJ1-5; TRBD1 is a possible D gene (5 bases). The germline gives CDR1 MNHEY, CDR2 SMNVEV (reference sequence). The length of the CDR3 is 12 residues. The V end lost 5 bases, the J end lost 11 bases, and 13 bases lay between the germline ends. Here the CDR3 DNA reads TGTGCCAGCAGTCCATCGCGGGGGGCCCAGCATCTT. This codes for CASSPSRGAQHL.

This chain joins TRBV7-6 and TRBJ2-2; 7 nucleotides line up with TRBD1. Per the germline V gene, CDR1 is SGHVS and CDR2 is FNYEAQ. The CDR3 runs 15 residues. After removal of 5 bases from V and 7 bases from J, the junction contained 10 bases not matched to a gene. The CDR3 sequence: CASSPRTGRHGELFF. CDR3 nucleotides: TGTGCCAGCAGCCCCCGGACAGGTCGTCACGGGGAGCTGTTTTTT.

V is TRBV9 and J is TRBJ1-5; possibly TRBD1 for D (6 bases). Looked up from germline, CDR1 is SGDLS and CDR2 is YYNGEE. This CDR3 is 13 amino acids long. Trimming removed 3 bases at V and 9 bases at J, with 13 bases between. The CDR3 region has the DNA TGTGCCAGCAGCGCACAGGGAGTGGGGCCCCAGCATTTT. Translating it yields CASSAQGVGPQHF.

The rearrangement uses TRBV11-2 and TRBJ1-1; D may be TRBD1 (6 bases). Germline assignment: CDR1 SGHAT and CDR2 FQNNGV. Trimming stripped 5 bases from V and 3 bases from J, with 16 bases between. There are 15 residues in the CDR3. The chain's CDR3 is CASSRGTTRHTEAFF. CDR3 DNA sequence: TGTGCCAGCAGCAGGGGGACTACGAGGCACACTGAAGCTTTCTTT. Supplemented by reference TRBV11-2 and TRBJ1-1, the full variable domain reads EAGVAQSPRYKIIEKRQSVAFWCNPISGHATLYWYQQILGQGPKLLIQFQNNGVVDDSQLPKDRFSAERLKGVDSTLKIQPAKLEDSAVYLCASSRGTTRHTEAFFGQGTRLTVV.

This rearrangement joins TRBV2 to TRBJ2-6; perhaps TRBD1 as D (6 bases). V was pared by 7 bases and J by 0 bases, with 19 bases between. CDR3 length equals 18 residues. Germline values: CDR1 SNHLY, CDR2 FYNNEI. The CDR3 protein is CASIGTGTRASGANVLTF. The CDR3, as DNA: TGTGCCAGCATTGGAACCGGGACAAGGGCCTCTGGGGCCAACGTCCTGACTTTC.

This sequence joins TRBV14 and TRBJ1-6; 8 bases agree with TRBD1. Per germline, CDR1 SGHDN and CDR2 FVKESK. CDR3 length: 17 residues. Trimming removed 1 base from V and 9 bases from J; junction bases left unmatched: 11. CDR3 in DNA: TGTGCCAGCAGCCAAGGGAGCCGGGACAGGCTGGGTTCACCCCTCCACTTT. Its protein is CASSQGSRDRLGSPLHF.

This sequence joins TRBV7-2 and TRBJ2-2, with 12 bases fitting TRBD2. Germline assignment: CDR1 SGHTA and CDR2 FQGNSA. Trimming at V came to 5 bases and at J to 3 bases, leaving 10 bases not matched to a gene. The CDR3 spans 18 residues. This chain's CDR3 is CASSILSSGGADTGELFF. The CDR3, as DNA: TGTGCCAGCAGCATACTGTCTAGCGGGGGGGCGGACACCGGGGAGCTGTTTTTT. Complete variable domain (other parts from reference TRBV7-2 and TRBJ2-2): GAGVSQSPSNKVTEKGKDVELRCDPISGHTALYWYRQSLGQGLEFLIYFQGNSAPDKSGLPSDRFSAERTGGSVSTLTIQRTQQEDSAVYLCASSILSSGGADTGELFFGEGSRLTVL.